Given below is one TCR beta chain in context. Its antigen remains unidentified. These data originate in a study of cytomegalovirus exposure and HLA in healthy donors. Study-wide findings and caveats: The majority of TCR sequences were rare, yet some public TCRs appeared in many donors. In a later analysis, the majority of CMV-associated beta chains seemingly showed HLA restriction.

Trimming took off 2 bases at V and 6 bases at J, with 14 bases between the two ends. The CDR3 spans 14 residues. The V gene's germline CDR1 is MNHEY and CDR2 SMNVEV (reference sequence). PCR was performed using 60 Vbeta and 13 Jbeta primers. Original analysis: A follow-up analysis tallied 86 million or so unique TCR beta chains, about 11 million shared. Method: immunoSEQ multiplex PCR; TCRdb's copy keeps in-frame clones and lacks some. V, J and clone size are those of that table, while D and trimming were read from the DNA. Here the sample spans under 200,000 clones, 78% being singletons. The source material was PBMCs. The sequence was obtained from a woman between 25 and 40 years old in good health and CMV-seropositive. The chain uses TRBV27 and TRBJ2-7; D not certain. CDR3 region: CASSLGPGPIEQYF. Here the CDR3 DNA reads TGTGCCAGCAGTTTAGGGCCAGGTCCCATCGAGCAGTACTTC.